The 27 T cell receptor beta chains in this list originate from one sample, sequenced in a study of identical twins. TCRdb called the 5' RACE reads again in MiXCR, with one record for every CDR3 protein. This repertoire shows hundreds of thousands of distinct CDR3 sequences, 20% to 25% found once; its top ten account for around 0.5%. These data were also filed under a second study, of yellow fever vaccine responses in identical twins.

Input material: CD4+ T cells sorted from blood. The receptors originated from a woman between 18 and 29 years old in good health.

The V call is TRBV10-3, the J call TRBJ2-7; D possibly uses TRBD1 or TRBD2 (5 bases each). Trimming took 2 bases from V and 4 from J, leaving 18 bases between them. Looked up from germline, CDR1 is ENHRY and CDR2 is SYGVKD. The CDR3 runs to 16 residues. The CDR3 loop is CAISEDYTGPYYEQYF. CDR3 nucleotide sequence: TGTGCCATCAGTGAGGATTATACGGGACCCTATTACGAGCAGTACTTC.

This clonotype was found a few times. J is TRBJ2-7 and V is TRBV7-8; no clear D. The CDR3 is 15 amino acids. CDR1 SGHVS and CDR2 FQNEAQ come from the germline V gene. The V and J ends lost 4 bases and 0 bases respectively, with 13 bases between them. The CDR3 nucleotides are TGTGCCAGCAGCTCTGGCAACTCATACTCCTACGAGCAGTACGTC. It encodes CASSSGNSYSYEQYV.

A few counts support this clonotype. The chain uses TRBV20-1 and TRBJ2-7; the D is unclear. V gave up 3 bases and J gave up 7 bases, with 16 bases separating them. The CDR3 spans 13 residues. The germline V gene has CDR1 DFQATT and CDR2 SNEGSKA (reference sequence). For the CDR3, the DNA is TGCAGTGCTAGGTACCTATCCCCCCGTGAGCAGTACTTC. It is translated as CSARYLSPREQYF.

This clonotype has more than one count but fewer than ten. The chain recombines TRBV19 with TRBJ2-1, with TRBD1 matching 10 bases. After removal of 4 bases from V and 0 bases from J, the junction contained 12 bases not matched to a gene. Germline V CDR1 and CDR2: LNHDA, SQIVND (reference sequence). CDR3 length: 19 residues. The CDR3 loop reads CASSRDRGGRLNSYNEQFF. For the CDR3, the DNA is TGTGCCAGTAGTAGGGACAGGGGAGGCCGATTAAACTCCTACAATGAGCAGTTCTTC. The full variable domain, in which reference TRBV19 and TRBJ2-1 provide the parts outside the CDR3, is DGGITQSPKYLFRKEGQNVTLSCEQNLNHDAMYWYRQDPGQGLRLIYYSQIVNDFQKGDIAEGYSVSREKKESFPLTVTSAQKNPTAFYLCASSRDRGGRLNSYNEQFFGPGTRLTVL.

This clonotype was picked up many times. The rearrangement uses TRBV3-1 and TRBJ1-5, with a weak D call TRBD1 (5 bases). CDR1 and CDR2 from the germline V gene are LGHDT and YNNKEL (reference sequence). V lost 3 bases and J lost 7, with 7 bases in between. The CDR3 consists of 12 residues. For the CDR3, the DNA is TGTGCCAGCAGCCAGGGGGGGCAGCCCCAGCATTTT. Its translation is CASSQGGQPQHF.

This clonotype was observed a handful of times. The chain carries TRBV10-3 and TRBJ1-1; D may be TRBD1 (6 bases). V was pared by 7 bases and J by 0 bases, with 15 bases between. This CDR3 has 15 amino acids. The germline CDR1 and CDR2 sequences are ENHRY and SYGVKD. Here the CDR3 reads CAIKVAGTMNTEAFF. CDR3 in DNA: TGTGCCATCAAGGTTGCAGGGACAATGAACACTGAAGCTTTCTTT.

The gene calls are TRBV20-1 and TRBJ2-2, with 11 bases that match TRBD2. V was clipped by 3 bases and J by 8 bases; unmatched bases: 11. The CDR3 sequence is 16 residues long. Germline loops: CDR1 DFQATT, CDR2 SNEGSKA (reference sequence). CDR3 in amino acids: CSASVAGLAGSGELFF. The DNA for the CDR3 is TGCAGTGCTAGTGTCGCAGGACTAGCGGGTTCGGGGGAGCTGTTTTTT.

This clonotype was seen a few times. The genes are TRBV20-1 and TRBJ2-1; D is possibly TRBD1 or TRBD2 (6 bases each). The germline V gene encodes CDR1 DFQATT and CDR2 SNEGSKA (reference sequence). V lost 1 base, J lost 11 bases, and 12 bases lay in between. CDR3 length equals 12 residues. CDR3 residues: CSARVVGGQQFF. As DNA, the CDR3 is TGCAGTGCTAGAGTTGTGGGGGGCCAGCAGTTCTTC.

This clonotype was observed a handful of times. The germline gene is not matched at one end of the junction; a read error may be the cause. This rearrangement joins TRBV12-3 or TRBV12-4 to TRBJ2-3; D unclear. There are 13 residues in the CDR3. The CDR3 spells CASSFPDTHTQYF. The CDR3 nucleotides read TGTGCCAGCAGTTTTCCCGACACACATACGCAGTATTTT.

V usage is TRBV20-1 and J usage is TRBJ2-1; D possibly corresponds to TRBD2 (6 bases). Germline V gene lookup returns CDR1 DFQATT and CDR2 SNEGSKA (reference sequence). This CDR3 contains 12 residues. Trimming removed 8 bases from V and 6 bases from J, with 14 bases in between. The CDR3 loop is CSPTTRLNEQFF. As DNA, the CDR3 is TGCAGTCCGACGACTAGGCTCAATGAGCAGTTCTTC.

The CDR3 loop is CARTEYEQYV. DNA of the CDR3: TGTGCCAGAACAGAGTACGAGCAGTACGTC. The chain uses TRBV6-5 and TRBJ2-7; D not certain. V shed 9 bases and J shed 4 bases, with 7 bases lying between them. The CDR3 covers 10 residues. Germline lookup yields CDR1 MNHEY and CDR2 SVGAGI.

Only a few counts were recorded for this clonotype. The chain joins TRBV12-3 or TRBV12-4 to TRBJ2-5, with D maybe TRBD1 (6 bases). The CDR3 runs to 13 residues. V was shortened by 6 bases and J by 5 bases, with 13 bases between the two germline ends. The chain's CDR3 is CASSRRGGETQYF. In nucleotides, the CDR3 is TGTGCCAGCAGCCGCAGGGGCGGCGAGACCCAGTACTTC.

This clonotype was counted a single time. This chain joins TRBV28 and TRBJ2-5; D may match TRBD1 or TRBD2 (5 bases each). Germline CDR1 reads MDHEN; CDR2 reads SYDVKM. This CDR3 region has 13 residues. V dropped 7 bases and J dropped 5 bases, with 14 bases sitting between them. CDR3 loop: CASKKSWGETQYF. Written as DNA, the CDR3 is TGTGCCAGCAAAAAGTCCTGGGGGGAGACCCAGTACTTC.

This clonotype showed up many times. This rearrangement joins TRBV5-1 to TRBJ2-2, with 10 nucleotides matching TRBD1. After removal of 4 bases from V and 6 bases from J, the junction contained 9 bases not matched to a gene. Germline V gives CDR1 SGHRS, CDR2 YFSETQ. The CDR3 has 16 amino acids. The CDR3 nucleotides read TGCGCCAGCAGCCCGGGACAGGGGAAGGGGCCCGGGGAGCTGTTTTTT. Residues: CASSPGQGKGPGELFF.

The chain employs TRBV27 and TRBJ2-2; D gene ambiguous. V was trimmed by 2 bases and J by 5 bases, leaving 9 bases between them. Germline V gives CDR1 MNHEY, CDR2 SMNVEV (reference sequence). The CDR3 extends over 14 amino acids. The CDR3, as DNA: TGTGCCAGCAGTTTAGTGGTGGGGACCGGGGAGCTGTTTTTT. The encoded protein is CASSLVVGTGELFF.

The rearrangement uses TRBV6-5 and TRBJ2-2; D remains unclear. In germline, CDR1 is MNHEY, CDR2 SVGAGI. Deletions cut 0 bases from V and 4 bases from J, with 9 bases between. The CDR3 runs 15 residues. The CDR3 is CASSYSGFGTGELFF. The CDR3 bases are TGTGCCAGCAGTTACTCAGGGTTTGGCACCGGGGAGCTGTTTTTT.

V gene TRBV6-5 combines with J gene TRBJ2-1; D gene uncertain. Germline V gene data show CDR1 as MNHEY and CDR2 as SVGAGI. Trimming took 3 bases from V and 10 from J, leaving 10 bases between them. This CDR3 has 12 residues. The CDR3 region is CASSYHGVEQFF. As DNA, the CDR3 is TGTGCCAGCAGTTATCATGGGGTGGAGCAGTTCTTC.

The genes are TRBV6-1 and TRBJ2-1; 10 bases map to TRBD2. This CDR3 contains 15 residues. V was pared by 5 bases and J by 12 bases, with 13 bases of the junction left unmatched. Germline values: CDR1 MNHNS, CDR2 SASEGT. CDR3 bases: TGTGCCAGCAGTCTAAGTCTAGCGGGAGTAGGATGGCAGTTCTTC. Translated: CASSLSLAGVGWQFF.

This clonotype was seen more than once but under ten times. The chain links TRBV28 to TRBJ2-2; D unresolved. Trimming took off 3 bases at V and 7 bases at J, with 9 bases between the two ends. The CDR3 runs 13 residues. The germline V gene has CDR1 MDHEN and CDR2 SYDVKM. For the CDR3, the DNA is TGTGCCAGCAGTTTGTTTGCGAACGGGGAGCTGTTTTTT. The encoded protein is CASSLFANGELFF.

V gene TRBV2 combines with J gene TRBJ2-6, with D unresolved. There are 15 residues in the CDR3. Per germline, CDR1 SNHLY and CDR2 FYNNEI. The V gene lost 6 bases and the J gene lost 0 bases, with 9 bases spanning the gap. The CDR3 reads CASSDDTSGANVLTF. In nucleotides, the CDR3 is TGTGCCAGCAGCGACGACACCTCTGGGGCCAACGTCCTGACTTTC. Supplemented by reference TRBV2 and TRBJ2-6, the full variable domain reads EPEVTQTPSHQVTQMGQEVILRCVPISNHLYFYWYRQILGQKVEFLVSFYNNEISEKSEIFDDQFSVERPDGSNFTLKIRSTKLEDSAMYFCASSDDTSGANVLTFGAGSRLTVL.

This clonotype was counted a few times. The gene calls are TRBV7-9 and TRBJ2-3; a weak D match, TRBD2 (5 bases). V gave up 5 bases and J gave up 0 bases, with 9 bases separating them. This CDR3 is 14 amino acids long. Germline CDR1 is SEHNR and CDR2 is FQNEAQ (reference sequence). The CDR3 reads CASSLWTSTDTQYF. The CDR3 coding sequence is TGTGCCAGCAGCCTCTGGACTAGCACAGATACGCAGTATTTT.

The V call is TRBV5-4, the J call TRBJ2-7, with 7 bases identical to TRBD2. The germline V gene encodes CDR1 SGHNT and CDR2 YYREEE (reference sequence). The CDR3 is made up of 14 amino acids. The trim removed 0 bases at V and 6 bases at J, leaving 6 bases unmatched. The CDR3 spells CASSLAAGTGEQYV. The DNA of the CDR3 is TGTGCCAGCAGCTTGGCAGCGGGGACGGGCGAGCAGTACGTC.

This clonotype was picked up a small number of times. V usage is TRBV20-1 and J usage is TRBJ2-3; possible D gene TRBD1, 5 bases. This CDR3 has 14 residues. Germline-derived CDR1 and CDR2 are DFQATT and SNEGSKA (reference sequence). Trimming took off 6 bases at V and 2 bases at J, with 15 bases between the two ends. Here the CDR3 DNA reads TGCAGTGCCGTACAGGACGGAATCACAGATACGCAGTATTTT. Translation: CSAVQDGITDTQYF.

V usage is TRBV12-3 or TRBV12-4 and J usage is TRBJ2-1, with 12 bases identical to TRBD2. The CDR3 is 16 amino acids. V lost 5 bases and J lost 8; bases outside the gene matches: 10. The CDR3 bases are TGTGCCAGCAGTGAACGACTAGCGGGAGTGGTGGATGAGCAGTTCTTC. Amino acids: CASSERLAGVVDEQFF.

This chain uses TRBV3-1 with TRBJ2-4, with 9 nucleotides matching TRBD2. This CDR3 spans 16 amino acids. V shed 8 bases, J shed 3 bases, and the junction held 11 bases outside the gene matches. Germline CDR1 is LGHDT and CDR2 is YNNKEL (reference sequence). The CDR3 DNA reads TGTGCCAGCGGGGCTTGGGGCGGGGGGGGCAAAAACATTCAGTACTTC. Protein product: CASGAWGGGGKNIQYF.

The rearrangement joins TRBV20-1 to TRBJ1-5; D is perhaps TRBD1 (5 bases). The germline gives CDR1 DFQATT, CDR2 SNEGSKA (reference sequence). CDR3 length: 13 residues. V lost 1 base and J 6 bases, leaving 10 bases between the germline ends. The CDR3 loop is CSARAGQLQPQHF. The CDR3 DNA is TGCAGTGCTAGAGCGGGGCAGCTTCAGCCCCAGCATTTT.

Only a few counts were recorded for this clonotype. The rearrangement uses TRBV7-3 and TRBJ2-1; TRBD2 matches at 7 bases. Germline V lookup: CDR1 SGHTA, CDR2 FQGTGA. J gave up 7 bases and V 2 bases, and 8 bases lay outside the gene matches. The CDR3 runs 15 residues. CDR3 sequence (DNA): TGTGCCAGCAGCTTACCGGAGGGAGGGATAAATGAGCAGTTCTTC. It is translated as CASSLPEGGINEQFF.